This TCR beta chain was captured by sequencing in a study of identifying expanded T cells in peripheral blood. TCRdb keeps only in-frame clones here, not all; method: immunoSEQ multiplex PCR. Here the sample spans fewer than 130,000 clones, around 89% being singletons. Collection occurred without any documented infections or immune events in donors. General study results and limits: Technical replicates showed around 1.2 changed clones; two weeks around 15; four weeks 19. Clone count variance between approximately two-week samples rose with total template count.

The germline CDR1 and CDR2 sequences are MDHEN and SYDVKM. The CDR3 has 12 residues. In the case of this clone: No antigen is known for it. Mismatch with germline at one junction end may stem from a read error.

The clonotype originates from a person between 18 and 75 years old in good health. V usage is TRBV28 and J usage is TRBJ1-1; D ambiguous. The sample comprised blood. CDR3: CVSSLGNTEAFF. CDR3 bases: TGTGTCAGCAGTTTAGGGAATACTGAAGCTTTCTTT.